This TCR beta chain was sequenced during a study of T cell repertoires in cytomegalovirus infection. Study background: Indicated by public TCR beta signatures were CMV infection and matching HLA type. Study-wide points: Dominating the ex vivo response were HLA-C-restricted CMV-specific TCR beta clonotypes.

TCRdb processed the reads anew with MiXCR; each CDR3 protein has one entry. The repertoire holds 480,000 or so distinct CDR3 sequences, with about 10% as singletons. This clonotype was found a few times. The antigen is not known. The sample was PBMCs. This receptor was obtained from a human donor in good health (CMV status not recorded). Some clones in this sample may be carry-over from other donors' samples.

CDR3 nucleotides: TGTGCCAGCAGCCACTCTGCAGTAGATGGCTACACCTTC. This sequence encodes CASSHSAVDGYTF. The chain has TRBV3-1 and TRBJ1-2; no clear D. This CDR3 is built from 13 residues. CDR1 is LGHDT and CDR2 is YNNKEL in the germline V gene (reference sequence). V lost 3 bases and J lost 6, with 11 bases in between.